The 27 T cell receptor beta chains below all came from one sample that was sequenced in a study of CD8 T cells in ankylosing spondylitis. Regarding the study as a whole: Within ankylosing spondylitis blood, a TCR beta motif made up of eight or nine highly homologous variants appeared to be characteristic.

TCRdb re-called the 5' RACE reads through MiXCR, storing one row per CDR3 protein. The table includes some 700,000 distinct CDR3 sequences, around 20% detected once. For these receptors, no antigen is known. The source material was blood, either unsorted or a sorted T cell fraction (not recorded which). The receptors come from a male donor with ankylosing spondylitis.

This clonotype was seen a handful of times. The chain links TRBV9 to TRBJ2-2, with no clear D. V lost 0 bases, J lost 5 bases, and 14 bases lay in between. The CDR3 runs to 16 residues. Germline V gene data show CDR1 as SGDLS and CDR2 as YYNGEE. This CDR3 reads CASSVGGIGRTGELFF. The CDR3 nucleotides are TGTGCCAGCAGCGTAGGGGGAATAGGACGGACCGGGGAGCTGTTTTTT. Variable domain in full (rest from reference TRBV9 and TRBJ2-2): DSGVTQTPKHLITATGQRVTLRCSPRSGDLSVYWYQQSLDQGLQFLIQYYNGEERAKGNILERFSAQQFPDLHSELNLSSLELGDSALYFCASSVGGIGRTGELFFGEGSRLTVL.

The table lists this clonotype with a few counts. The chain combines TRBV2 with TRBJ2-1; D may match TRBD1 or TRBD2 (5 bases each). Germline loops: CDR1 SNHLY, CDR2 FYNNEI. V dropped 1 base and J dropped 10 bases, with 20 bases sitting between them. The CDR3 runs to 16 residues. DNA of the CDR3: TGTGCCAGCAGTGAAGTGCTGTCAAACGGGGCCACAGAGCAGTTCTTC. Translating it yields CASSEVLSNGATEQFF.

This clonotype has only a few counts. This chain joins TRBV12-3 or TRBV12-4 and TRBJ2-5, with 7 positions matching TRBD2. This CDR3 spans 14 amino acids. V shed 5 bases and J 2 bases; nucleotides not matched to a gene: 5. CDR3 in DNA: TGTGCCAGCAGTCTCACTAGCGCGCAAGAGACCCAGTACTTC. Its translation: CASSLTSAQETQYF.

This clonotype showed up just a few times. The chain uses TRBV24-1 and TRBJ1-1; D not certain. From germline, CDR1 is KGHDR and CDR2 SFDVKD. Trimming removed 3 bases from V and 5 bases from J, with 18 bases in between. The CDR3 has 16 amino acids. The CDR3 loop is CATSDRPREGRTEAFF. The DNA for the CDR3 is TGTGCCACCAGTGATCGCCCCCGGGAGGGCCGTACTGAAGCTTTCTTT.

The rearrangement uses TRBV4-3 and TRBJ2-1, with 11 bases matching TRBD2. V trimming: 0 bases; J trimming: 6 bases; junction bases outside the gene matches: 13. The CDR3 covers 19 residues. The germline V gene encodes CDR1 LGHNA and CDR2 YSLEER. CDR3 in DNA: TGCGCCAGCAGCCAAGATCGGGGACTAGCGGACGGCAAGGGCAATGAGCAGTTCTTC. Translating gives CASSQDRGLADGKGNEQFF.

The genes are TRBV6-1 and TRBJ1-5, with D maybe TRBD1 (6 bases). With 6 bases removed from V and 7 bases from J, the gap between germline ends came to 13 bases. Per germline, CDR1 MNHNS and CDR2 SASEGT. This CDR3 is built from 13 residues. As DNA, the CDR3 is TGTGCCAGCAGCCCCGAGGGGGGACAGCCCCAGCATTTT. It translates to CASSPEGGQPQHF.

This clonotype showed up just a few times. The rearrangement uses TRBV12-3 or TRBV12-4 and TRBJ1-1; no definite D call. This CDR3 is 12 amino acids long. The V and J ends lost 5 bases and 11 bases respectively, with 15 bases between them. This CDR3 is CASSLSVGKAFF. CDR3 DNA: TGTGCCAGCAGTCTCTCTGTGGGGAAGGCTTTCTTT.

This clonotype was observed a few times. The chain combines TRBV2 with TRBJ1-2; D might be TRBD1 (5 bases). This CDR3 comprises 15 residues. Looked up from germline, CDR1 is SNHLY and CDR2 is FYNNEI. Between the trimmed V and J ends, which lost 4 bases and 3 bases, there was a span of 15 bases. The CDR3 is CASSGEQGGDYGYTF. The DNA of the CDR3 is TGTGCCAGCAGTGGGGAGCAGGGAGGGGACTATGGCTACACCTTC.

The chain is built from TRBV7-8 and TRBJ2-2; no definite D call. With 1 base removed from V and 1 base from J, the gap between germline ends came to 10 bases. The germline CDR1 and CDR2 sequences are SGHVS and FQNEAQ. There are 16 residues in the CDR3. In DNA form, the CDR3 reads TGTGCCAGCAGCTTAGGGACCTTTTTGAACACCGGGGAGCTGTTTTTT. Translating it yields CASSLGTFLNTGELFF.

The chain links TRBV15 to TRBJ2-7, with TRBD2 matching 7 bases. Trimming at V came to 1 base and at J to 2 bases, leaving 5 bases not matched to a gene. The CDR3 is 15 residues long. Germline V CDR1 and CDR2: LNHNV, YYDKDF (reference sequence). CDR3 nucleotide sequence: TGTGCCACCAGCAGAGGACTAGCTGATACCTACGAGCAGTACTTC. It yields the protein CATSRGLADTYEQYF.

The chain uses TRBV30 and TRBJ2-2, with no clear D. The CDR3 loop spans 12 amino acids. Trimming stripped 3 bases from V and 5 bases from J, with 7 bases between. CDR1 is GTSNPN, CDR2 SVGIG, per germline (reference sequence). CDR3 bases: TGTGCCTGGAGCGGGTTAACCGGGGAGCTGTTTTTT. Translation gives CAWSGLTGELFF.

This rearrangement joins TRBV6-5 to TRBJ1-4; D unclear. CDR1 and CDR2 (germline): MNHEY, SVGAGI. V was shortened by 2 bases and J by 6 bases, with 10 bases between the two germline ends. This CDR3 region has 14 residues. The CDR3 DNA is TGTGCCAGCAGTTACGTAGCGGCGGATGAAAAACTGTTTTTT. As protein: CASSYVAADEKLFF.

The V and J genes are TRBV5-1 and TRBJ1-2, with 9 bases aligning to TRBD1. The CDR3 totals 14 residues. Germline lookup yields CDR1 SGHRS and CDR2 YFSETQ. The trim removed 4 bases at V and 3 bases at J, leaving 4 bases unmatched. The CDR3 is CASSNGDRDYGYTF. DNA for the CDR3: TGCGCCAGCAGCAATGGGGACAGGGACTATGGCTACACCTTC.

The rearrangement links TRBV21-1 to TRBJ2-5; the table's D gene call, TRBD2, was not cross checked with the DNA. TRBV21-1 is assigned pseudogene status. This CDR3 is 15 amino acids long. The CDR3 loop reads CASSKGGPGPETQYF. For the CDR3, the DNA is TGTGCCAGCAGCAAAGGTGGGCCTGGGCCCGAGACCCAGTACTTC.

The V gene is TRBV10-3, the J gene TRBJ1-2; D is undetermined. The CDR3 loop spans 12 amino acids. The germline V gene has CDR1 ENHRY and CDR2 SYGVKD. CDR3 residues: CVTGKGNYGYTF. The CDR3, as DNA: TGTGTCACGGGAAAGGGAAACTATGGCTACACCTTC.

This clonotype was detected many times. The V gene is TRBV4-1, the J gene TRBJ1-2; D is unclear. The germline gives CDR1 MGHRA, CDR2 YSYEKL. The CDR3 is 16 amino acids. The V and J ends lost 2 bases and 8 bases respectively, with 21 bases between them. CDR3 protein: CASSQPGKTITEGYTF. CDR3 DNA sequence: TGCGCCAGCAGCCAACCCGGGAAGACGATAACGGAGGGCTACACCTTC.

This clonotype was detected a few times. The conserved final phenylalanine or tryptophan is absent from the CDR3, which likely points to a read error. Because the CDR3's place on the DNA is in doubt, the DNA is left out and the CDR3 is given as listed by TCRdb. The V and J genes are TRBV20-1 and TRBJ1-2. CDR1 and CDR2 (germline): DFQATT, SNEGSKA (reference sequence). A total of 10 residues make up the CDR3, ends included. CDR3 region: CSALESTRLY.

CDR3 sequence (DNA): TGCAGCGTTGAAGAGGGACAGTCGAACACCGGGGAGCTGTTTTTT. Its translation is CSVEEGQSNTGELFF. V usage is TRBV29-1 and J usage is TRBJ2-2; 7 nucleotides agree with TRBD1. Germline CDR1 SQVTM, CDR2 ANQGSEA. V shed 0 bases and J 0 bases; nucleotides not matched to a gene: 1. The CDR3 runs 15 residues.

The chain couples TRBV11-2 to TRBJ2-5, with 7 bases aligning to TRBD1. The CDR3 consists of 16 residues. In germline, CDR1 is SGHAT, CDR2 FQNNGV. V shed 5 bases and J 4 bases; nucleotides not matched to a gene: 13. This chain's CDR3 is CASSPRQGPMGETQYF. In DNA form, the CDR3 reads TGTGCCAGCAGCCCCCGACAGGGCCCTATGGGAGAGACCCAGTACTTC.

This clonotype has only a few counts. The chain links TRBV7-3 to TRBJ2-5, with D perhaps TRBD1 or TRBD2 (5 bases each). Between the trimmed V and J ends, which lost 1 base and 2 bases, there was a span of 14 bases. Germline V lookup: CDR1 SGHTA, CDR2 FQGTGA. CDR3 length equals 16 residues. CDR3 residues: CASSLSRDPGQETQYF. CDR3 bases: TGTGCCAGCAGCTTAAGTCGGGACCCCGGTCAAGAGACCCAGTACTTC.

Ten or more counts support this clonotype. CDR3 DNA sequence: TGTGCCAGCAGTTCCCTAGCGGGAGGTTCCTACGAGCAGTACTTC. As protein: CASSSLAGGSYEQYF. The chain joins TRBV27 to TRBJ2-7, with 11 bases matching TRBD2. This CDR3 has 15 amino acids. The V gene's germline CDR1 is MNHEY and CDR2 SMNVEV (reference sequence). After removal of 4 bases from V and 1 base from J, the junction contained 3 bases not matched to a gene.

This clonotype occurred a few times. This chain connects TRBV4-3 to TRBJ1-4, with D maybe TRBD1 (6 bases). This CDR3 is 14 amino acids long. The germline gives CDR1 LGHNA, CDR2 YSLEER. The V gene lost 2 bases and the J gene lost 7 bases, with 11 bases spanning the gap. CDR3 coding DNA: TGCGCCAGCAGCCAATTACAGGGAGGTGAAAAACTGTTTTTT. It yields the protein CASSQLQGGEKLFF.

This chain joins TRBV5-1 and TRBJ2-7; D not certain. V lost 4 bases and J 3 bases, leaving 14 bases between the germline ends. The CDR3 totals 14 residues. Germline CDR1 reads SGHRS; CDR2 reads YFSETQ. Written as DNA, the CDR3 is TGCGCCAGCAGCCTAACTGGGTGGCTCTACGAGCAGTACTTC. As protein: CASSLTGWLYEQYF.

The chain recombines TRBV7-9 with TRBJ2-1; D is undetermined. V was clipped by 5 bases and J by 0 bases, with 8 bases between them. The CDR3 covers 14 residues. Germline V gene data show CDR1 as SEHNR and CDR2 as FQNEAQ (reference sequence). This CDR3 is CASSPVLSYNEQFF. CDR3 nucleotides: TGTGCCAGCAGCCCGGTCCTCTCCTACAATGAGCAGTTCTTC.

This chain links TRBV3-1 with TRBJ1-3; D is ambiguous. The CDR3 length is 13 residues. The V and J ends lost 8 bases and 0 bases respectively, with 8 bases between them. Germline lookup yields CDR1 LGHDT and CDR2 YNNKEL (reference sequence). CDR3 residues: CASGQTSGNTIYF. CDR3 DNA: TGTGCCAGCGGGCAGACCTCTGGAAACACCATATATTTT.

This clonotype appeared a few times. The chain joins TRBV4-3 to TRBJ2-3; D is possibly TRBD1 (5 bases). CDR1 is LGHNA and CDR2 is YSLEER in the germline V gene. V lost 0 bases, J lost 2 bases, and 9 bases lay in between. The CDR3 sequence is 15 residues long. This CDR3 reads CASSQEGALTDTQYF. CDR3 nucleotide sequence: TGCGCCAGCAGCCAAGAAGGGGCCCTCACAGATACGCAGTATTTT.

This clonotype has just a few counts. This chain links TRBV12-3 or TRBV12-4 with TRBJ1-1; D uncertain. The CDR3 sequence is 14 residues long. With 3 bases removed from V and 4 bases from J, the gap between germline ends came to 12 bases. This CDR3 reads CASSFNQVSTEAFF. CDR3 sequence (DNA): TGTGCCAGCAGTTTCAATCAGGTGAGCACTGAAGCTTTCTTT.